These 22 T cell receptor beta chains were sequenced from one sample in a study of cytomegalovirus exposure and HLA in healthy donors. In the PCR, 60 Vbeta and 13 Jbeta primers were used. Here immunoSEQ multiplex PCR was the method, and the copy in TCRdb shows in-frame clones only, minus some. The table records some 200,000 clones, roughly 68% of them present only once. Sequencing used PBMCs. The receptors derive from a man aged 40-49 years in good health and CMV-seropositive.

This chain joins TRBV5-6 and TRBJ1-2; tentatively, D is TRBD1 (5 bases). This CDR3 region has 14 residues. The germline V gene has CDR1 SGHDT and CDR2 YYEEEE. Trimming took off 4 bases at V and 3 bases at J, with 13 bases between the two ends. The CDR3 spells CASSHISGDYGYTF. As DNA, the CDR3 is TGTGCCAGCAGCCATATCTCGGGGGACTATGGCTACACCTTC.

A few counts support this clone. CDR3 sequence reads: CASSLGQGSRGYTF. As DNA, the CDR3 is TGTGCCAGCAGCTTAGGACAGGGTTCTCGGGGCTACACCTTC. The genes are TRBV11-2 and TRBJ1-2; the match to TRBD1 covers 7 bases. With V trimmed by 1 base and J by 8 bases, 7 bases remained unmatched. Germline lookup yields CDR1 SGHAT and CDR2 FQNNGV. The length of the CDR3 is 14 residues.

The chain links TRBV2 to TRBJ2-5; 7 nucleotides agree with TRBD1. The DNA end lines up better with TRBJ2-7; the J call may be wrong. Germline V CDR1 and CDR2: SNHLY, FYNNEI. CDR3 length: 15 amino acids. CDR3 amino acids: CASSEIRDSSYEQYF. CDR3 DNA: TGTGCCAGCAGTGAAATCCGGGACAGCTCCTACGAGCAGTACTTC.

The rearrangement links TRBV5-1 to TRBJ2-7; possibly TRBD2 for D (7 bases). Trimming stripped 4 bases from V and 3 bases from J, with 17 bases between. CDR3 size: 15 residues. CDR1 is SGHRS and CDR2 is YFSETQ in the germline V gene. In DNA, the CDR3 is TGCGCCAGCAGCCCGGGGAGGGACACCCTCTACGAGCAGTACTTC. It translates to CASSPGRDTLYEQYF.

In DNA form, the CDR3 reads TGTGCCAGCACCTGGCAACGGGGGGGGTGGGGACAGAGCACAGATACGCAGTATTTT. This sequence encodes CASTWQRGGWGQSTDTQYF. The chain is built from TRBV11-2 and TRBJ2-3; TRBD2 might be the D (8 bases). CDR1 is SGHAT and CDR2 is FQNNGV in the germline V gene. The V end lost 7 bases, the J end lost 0 bases, and 26 bases lay between the germline ends. The CDR3 totals 19 residues. The full variable domain, its missing parts supplied by reference TRBV11-2 and TRBJ2-3, is EAGVAQSPRYKIIEKRQSVAFWCNPISGHATLYWYQQILGQGPKLLIQFQNNGVVDDSQLPKDRFSAERLKGVDSTLKIQPAKLEDSAVYLCASTWQRGGWGQSTDTQYFGPGTRLTVL.

The CDR3, as DNA: TGCGCCAGCAGCCCGACAGGCATGAACACTGAAGCTTTCTTT. This gives the protein CASSPTGMNTEAFF. The J gene is TRBJ1-1, the V gene TRBV5-1, with D perhaps TRBD1 (6 bases). Germline V gene lookup returns CDR1 SGHRS and CDR2 YFSETQ. V was clipped by 4 bases and J by 0 bases, with 10 bases between them. This CDR3 region has 14 residues.

V is TRBV5-6 and J is TRBJ2-7, with 14 bases aligning to TRBD2. Germline V gene lookup returns CDR1 SGHDT and CDR2 YYEEEE. The junction had 10 bases not matched to a gene; V was cut back by 4 bases and J by 1 base. The CDR3 runs 18 residues. The CDR3, as DNA: TGTGCCAGCAGCAGTGGGGGACTAGCGGGGGACTGGTCCTACGAGCAGTACTTC. This codes for CASSSGGLAGDWSYEQYF.

DNA of the CDR3: TGTGCCAGCAGCTTTGAGCGGGGGAATGAGCAGTTCTTC. Its protein product is CASSFERGNEQFF. The rearrangement uses TRBV7-7 and TRBJ2-1, with TRBD2 identical over 8 bases. The CDR3 runs 13 residues. Looked up from germline, CDR1 is SSHAT and CDR2 is FNYEAQ (reference sequence). Trimming at V came to 3 bases and at J to 7 bases, leaving 2 bases not matched to a gene.

The V gene is TRBV28, the J gene TRBJ2-3, with D unclear. Germline lookup yields CDR1 MDHEN and CDR2 SYDVKM. Trimming removed 3 bases from V and 4 bases from J, with 8 bases in between. CDR3 length equals 13 residues. CDR3 sequence (DNA): TGTGCCAGCAGTTTTCCGGCGGCAGATACGCAGTATTTT. Translation: CASSFPAADTQYF.

This chain links TRBV14 with TRBJ2-7, with 9 bases fitting TRBD1. Looked up from germline, CDR1 is SGHDN and CDR2 is FVKESK. The CDR3 runs 14 residues. Trimming removed 1 base from V and 4 bases from J; junction bases left unmatched: 2. CDR3 in amino acids: CASSQAGQGYEQYF. The CDR3 nucleotides read TGTGCCAGCAGCCAAGCGGGACAGGGTTACGAGCAGTACTTC.

The V gene is TRBV6-6, the J gene TRBJ2-1; 8 bases agree with TRBD2. This CDR3 contains 15 residues. Germline CDR1 reads MNHNY; CDR2 reads SVGAGI (reference sequence). V shed 5 bases, J shed 7 bases, and the junction held 10 bases outside the gene matches. CDR3 residues: CASSPGLASSNEQFF. CDR3 nucleotide sequence: TGTGCCAGCAGTCCCGGACTAGCTAGTTCGAATGAGCAGTTCTTC.

This chain uses TRBV7-2 with TRBJ2-3; 9 positions match TRBD1. V was pared by 6 bases and J by 6 bases, with 10 bases of the junction left unmatched. Germline V CDR1 and CDR2: SGHTA, FQGNSA. There are 15 residues in the CDR3. The CDR3 DNA follows: TGTGCCAGCAGAATTGGACAGGGGCCCTCCGATACGCAGTATTTT. Its protein is CASRIGQGPSDTQYF.

V gene TRBV7-2 combines with J gene TRBJ2-7, with 7 bases aligning to TRBD1. After removal of 5 bases from V and 4 bases from J, the junction contained 8 bases not matched to a gene. The CDR3 covers 14 residues. Germline CDR1 is SGHTA and CDR2 is FQGNSA. The CDR3 nucleotides read TGTGCCAGCAGCCGGACAGGTGATCGATACGAGCAGTACTTC. This gives the protein CASSRTGDRYEQYF.

The gene calls are TRBV10-3 and TRBJ2-5, with unresolved D. This CDR3 spans 11 amino acids. With 9 bases removed from V and 3 bases from J, the gap between germline ends came to 8 bases. The germline V gene has CDR1 ENHRY and CDR2 SYGVKD. CDR3 sequence (DNA): TGTGCCATTGCGGAAAAAGAGACCCAGTACTTC. Protein: CAIAEKETQYF.

The rearrangement joins TRBV4-2 to TRBJ1-2; no clear D. CDR1 is LGHNA, CDR2 YNFKEQ, per germline. The CDR3 spans 14 residues. Trimming took off 3 bases at V and 0 bases at J, with 8 bases between the two ends. The chain's CDR3 is CASSQGPSNYGYTF. Written as DNA, the CDR3 is TGTGCCAGCAGCCAGGGCCCTTCTAACTATGGCTACACCTTC.

The gene calls are TRBV9 and TRBJ1-4, with TRBD1 as a possible D gene (5 bases). CDR1 is SGDLS, CDR2 YYNGEE, per germline. The CDR3 spans 15 residues. With 0 bases removed from V and 5 bases from J, the gap between germline ends came to 11 bases. The CDR3 protein is CASSVGGRINEKLFF. DNA of the CDR3: TGTGCCAGCAGCGTAGGGGGGAGGATCAATGAAAAACTGTTTTTT.

This chain joins TRBV29-1 and TRBJ2-3; weak D call: TRBD1 (5 bases). Trimming left V 6 bases short and J 0 bases short, with 13 bases between. Per germline, CDR1 SQVTM and CDR2 ANQGSEA. The CDR3 spans 14 residues. CDR3 nucleotides: TGCAGCGTCGCCCAGGGAACTAGCACAGATACGCAGTATTTT. Its protein is CSVAQGTSTDTQYF.

The table lists this clone with a count of one. This chain joins TRBV10-3 and TRBJ2-2, with D possibly TRBD2 on 6 matching bases. Germline CDR1 is ENHRY and CDR2 is SYGVKD. The ends were cut back, 10 bases at V and 0 bases at J, with 12 bases in the middle. This CDR3 spans 14 amino acids. CDR3 nucleotides: TGTGCCAGCGGGACGGGCGCGAACACCGGGGAGCTGTTTTTT. Protein sequence: CASGTGANTGELFF.

This clone has more than one count but fewer than ten. The chain is built from TRBV14 and TRBJ2-7; 8 positions agree with TRBD1. Germline V gives CDR1 SGHDN, CDR2 FVKESK. The CDR3 covers 14 residues. The V segment lost 3 bases and the J segment 3 bases; nucleotides outside the gene matches: 4. CDR3 bases: TGTGCCAGCAGCCATGGGACAGGTATCTACGAGCAGTACTTC. It yields the protein CASSHGTGIYEQYF.

The J gene is TRBJ2-3, the V gene TRBV2, with D maybe TRBD1 (6 bases). V lost 2 bases to trimming and J lost 4 bases, with 13 bases between them. There are 15 residues in the CDR3. The V gene's germline CDR1 is SNHLY and CDR2 FYNNEI. CDR3: CASSEYRAGADTQYF. CDR3 nucleotide sequence: TGTGCCAGCAGTGAATACAGGGCGGGTGCAGATACGCAGTATTTT.

This clone was counted between two and nine times. The chain combines TRBV6-4 with TRBJ1-6, with D possibly being TRBD1 (5 bases). Deletions cut 7 bases from V and 7 bases from J, with 17 bases between. Germline CDR1 is MRHNA and CDR2 is SNTAGT. The CDR3 has 15 amino acids. For the CDR3, the DNA is TGTGCCAGCATGGTAGAAGGACAACAAAATTCACCCCTCCACTTT. This gives the protein CASMVEGQQNSPLHF.

The chain recombines TRBV15 with TRBJ1-1, with D maybe TRBD1 (5 bases). The CDR3 length is 13 residues. Per the germline V gene, CDR1 is LNHNV and CDR2 is YYDKDF (reference sequence). The V and J ends lost 5 bases and 2 bases respectively, with 9 bases between them. Here the CDR3 reads CATSLQVNTEAFF. The CDR3, as DNA: TGTGCCACCAGCCTACAGGTAAACACTGAAGCTTTCTTT.